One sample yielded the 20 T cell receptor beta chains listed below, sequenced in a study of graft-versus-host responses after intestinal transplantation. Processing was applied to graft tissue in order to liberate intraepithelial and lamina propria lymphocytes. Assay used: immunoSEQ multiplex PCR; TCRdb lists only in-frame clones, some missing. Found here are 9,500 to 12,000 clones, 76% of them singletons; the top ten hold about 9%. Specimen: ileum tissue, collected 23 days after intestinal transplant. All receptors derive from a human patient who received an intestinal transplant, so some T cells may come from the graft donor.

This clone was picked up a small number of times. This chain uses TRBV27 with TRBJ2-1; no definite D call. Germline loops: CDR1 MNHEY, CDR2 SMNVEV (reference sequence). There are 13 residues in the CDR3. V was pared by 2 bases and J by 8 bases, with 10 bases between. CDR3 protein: CASSLSRVDEQFF. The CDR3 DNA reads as TGTGCCAGCAGTTTAAGTCGGGTGGATGAGCAGTTCTTC.

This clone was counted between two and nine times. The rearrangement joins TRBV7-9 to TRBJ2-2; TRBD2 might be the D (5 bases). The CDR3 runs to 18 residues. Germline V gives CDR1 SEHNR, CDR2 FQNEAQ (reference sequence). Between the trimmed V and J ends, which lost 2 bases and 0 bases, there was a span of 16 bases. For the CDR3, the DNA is TGTGCCAGCAGCTTATACAGAGCCCCGGGGACGAACACCGGGGAGCTGTTTTTT. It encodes CASSLYRAPGTNTGELFF.

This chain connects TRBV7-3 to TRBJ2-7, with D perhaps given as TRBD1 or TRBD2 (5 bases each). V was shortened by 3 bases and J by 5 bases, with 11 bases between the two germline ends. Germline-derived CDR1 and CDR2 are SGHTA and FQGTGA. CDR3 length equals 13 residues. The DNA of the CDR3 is TGTGCCAGCAGCTTGGGACCAAGGGACGAGCAGTACTTC. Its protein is CASSLGPRDEQYF.

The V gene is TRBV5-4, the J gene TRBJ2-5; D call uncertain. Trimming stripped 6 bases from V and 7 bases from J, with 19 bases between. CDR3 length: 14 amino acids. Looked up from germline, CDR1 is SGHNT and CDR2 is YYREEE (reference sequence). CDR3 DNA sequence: TGTGCCAGCACCACCCAGGCGGTTTCAGGGACCCAGTACTTC. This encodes CASTTQAVSGTQYF. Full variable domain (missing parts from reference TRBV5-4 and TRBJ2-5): ETGVTQSPTHLIKTRGQQVTLRCSSQSGHNTVSWYQQALGQGPQFIFQYYREEENGRGNFPPRFSGLQFPNYSSELNVNALELDDSALYLCASTTQAVSGTQYFGPGTRLLVL.

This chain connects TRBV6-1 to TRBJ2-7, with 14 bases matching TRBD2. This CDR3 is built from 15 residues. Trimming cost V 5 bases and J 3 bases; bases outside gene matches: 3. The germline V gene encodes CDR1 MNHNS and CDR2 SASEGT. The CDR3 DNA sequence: TGTGCCAGCAGTCTGACTAGCGGGAGGGTCTACGAGCAGTACTTC. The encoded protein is CASSLTSGRVYEQYF.

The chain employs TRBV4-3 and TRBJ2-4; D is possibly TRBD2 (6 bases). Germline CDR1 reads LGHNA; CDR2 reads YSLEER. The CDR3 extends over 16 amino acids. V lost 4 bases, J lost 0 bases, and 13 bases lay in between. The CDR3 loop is CASSPDSGLAKNIQYF. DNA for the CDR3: TGCGCCAGCAGCCCCGATTCGGGACTAGCCAAAAACATTCAGTACTTC.

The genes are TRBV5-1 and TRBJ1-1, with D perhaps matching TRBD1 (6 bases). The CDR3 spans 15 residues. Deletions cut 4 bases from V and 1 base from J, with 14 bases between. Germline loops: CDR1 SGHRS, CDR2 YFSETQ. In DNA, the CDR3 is TGCGCCAGCAGCCCAGGGGCAGCTAGGAACACTGAAGCTTTCTTT. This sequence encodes CASSPGAARNTEAFF.

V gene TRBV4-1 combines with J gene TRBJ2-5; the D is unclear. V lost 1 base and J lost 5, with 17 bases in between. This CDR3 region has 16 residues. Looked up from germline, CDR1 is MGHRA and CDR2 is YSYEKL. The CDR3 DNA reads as TGCGCCAGCAGCCAAGCCTTCCGGGTTGCACTGGAGACCCAGTACTTC. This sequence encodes CASSQAFRVALETQYF.

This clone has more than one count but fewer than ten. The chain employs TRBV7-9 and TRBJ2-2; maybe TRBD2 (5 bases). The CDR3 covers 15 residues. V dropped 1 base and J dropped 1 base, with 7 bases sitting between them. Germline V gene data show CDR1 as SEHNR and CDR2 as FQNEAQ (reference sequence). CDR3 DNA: TGTGCCAGCAGCTTAGAGAGCGGGAACACCGGGGAGCTGTTTTTT. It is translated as CASSLESGNTGELFF.

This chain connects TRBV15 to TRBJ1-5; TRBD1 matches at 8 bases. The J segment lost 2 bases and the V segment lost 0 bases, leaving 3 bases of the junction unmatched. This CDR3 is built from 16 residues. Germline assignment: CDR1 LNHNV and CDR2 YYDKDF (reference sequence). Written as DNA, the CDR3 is TGTGCCACCAGCAGAGACCAGGACAGGGGCAATCAGCCCCAGCATTTT. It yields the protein CATSRDQDRGNQPQHF.

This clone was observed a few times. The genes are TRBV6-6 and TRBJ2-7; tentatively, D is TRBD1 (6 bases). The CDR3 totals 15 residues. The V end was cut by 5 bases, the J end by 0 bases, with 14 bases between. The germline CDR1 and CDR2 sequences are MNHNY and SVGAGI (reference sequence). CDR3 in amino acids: CASSPGTSSSYEQYF. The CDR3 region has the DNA TGTGCCAGCAGTCCTGGGACAAGTAGCTCCTACGAGCAGTACTTC.

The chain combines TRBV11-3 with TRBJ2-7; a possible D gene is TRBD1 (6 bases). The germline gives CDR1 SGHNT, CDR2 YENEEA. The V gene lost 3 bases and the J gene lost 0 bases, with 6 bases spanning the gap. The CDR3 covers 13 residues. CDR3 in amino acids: CASSLDSSYEQYF. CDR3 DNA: TGTGCCAGCAGCTTGGACAGCTCCTACGAGCAGTACTTC.

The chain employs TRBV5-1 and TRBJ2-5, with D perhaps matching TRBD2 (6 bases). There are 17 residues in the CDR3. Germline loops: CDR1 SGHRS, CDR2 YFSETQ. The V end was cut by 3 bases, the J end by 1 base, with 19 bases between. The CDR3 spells CASSSSGGRRAQETQYF. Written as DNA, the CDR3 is TGCGCCAGCAGCTCCTCCGGTGGAAGGAGGGCCCAAGAGACCCAGTACTTC.

The CDR3, as DNA: TGCGCCAGCAGCCAAGAATATGAACGATTAAACACCGGGGAGCTGTTTTTT. Residues: CASSQEYERLNTGELFF. The chain joins TRBV4-1 to TRBJ2-2, with D unresolved. CDR1 is MGHRA, CDR2 YSYEKL, per germline. This CDR3 is 17 amino acids long. Trimming shortened V by 0 bases and J by 2 bases, and 13 bases separated the two germline ends.

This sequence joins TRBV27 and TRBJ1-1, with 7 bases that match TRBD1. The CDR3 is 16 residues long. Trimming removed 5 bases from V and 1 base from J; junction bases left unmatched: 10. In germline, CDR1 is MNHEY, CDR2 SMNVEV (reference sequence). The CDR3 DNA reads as TGTGCCAGCAGTCCCGACAGGGTTGAGGCGAACACTGAAGCTTTCTTT. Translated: CASSPDRVEANTEAFF.

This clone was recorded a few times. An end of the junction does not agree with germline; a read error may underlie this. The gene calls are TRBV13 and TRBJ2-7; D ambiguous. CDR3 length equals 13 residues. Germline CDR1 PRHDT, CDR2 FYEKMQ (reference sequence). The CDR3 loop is CASSQPRSYEQYF. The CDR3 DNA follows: TGCGCCAGCAGCCAGCCGCGGAGCTACGAGCAGTACTTC.

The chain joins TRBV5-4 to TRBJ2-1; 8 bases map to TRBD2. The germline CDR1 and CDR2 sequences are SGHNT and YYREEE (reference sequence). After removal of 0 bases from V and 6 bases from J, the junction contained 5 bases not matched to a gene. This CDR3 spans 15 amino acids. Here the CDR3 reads CASSLDSGRVNEQFF. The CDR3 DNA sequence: TGTGCCAGCAGCTTGGACAGCGGGAGAGTCAATGAGCAGTTCTTC. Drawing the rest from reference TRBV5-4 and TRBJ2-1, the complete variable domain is ETGVTQSPTHLIKTRGQQVTLRCSSQSGHNTVSWYQQALGQGPQFIFQYYREEENGRGNFPPRFSGLQFPNYSSELNVNALELDDSALYLCASSLDSGRVNEQFFGPGTRLTVL.

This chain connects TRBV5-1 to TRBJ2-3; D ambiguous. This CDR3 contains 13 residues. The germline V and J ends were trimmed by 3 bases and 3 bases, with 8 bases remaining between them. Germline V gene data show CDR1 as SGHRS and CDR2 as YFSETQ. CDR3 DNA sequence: TGCGCCAGCAGCTGGACCGATACAGATACGCAGTATTTT. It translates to CASSWTDTDTQYF.

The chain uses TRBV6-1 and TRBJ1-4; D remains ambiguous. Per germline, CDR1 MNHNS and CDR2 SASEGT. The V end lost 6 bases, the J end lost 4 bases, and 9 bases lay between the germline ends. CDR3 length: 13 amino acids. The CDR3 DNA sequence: TGTGCCAGCAGGGGGTTCGGTAATGAAAAACTGTTTTTT. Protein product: CASRGFGNEKLFF.

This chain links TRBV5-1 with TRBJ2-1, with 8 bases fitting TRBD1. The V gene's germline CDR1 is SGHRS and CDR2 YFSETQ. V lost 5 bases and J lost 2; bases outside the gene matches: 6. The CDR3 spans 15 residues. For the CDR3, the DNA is TGCGCCAGCAGGTCCGGGACAGGTCCCTACAATGAGCAGTTCTTC. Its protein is CASRSGTGPYNEQFF.